A selection of T cell receptor beta chains follows, all from one sample in a study of memory CD4+ T cells and cytomegalovirus serostatus. Clones were sequenced by immunoSEQ multiplex PCR, and TCRdb holds only the in-frame ones, with some missing. This repertoire shows some 47,000 clones, approximately 78% found once; its top ten account for 0.77%. What was sequenced was memory CD4+ T cells from blood. All receptors derive from an adult in good health and CMV-seronegative. The conserved cysteine and the conserved F or W are not part of the CDR3 here. The order of the fields is V gene, CDR3 length, D gene, clone size, CDR3 protein. A D gene is named only where the DNA matches it firmly. Some rows have no size entry. The others give once, few or many, or a class for an expanded clone.

>TRBV7-9|12|-|-
ASSKLGPVETQY
>TRBV6-5|12|-|once
ASSYSALAYEQY
>TRBV5-1|11|-|-
ASSLSVSGEQF
>TRBV4-2|12|-|-
ASSQGTGAYGYT
>TRBV6-1|12|-|-
ASSESVSNSPLH
>TRBV6-5|14|-|-
ASSYQQVRGNSPLH
>TRBV10-2|12|TRBD1|-
ASSEWDRDSPLH
>TRBV29-1|11|TRBD1|once
SVESGTGEKLF
>TRBV6-5|12|TRBD1|once
ASSRGQENSPLH
>TRBV6-6|11|TRBD1|-
ASEDRGLGEQF
>TRBV2|15|-|-
ASRAGTAGFNNQPQH
>TRBV10-3|12|TRBD1|-
AISRRQGDSPLH
>TRBV6-5|12|-|few
ASSYSDGRDTQY
>TRBV7-2|12|-|-
ASSSGVSGSPLH
>TRBV10-3|13|TRBD1|-
AISSLRGPRETQY
>TRBV25-1|11|-|few
ASSPLRTPGYT
>TRBV5-8|12|-|few
ASSLGRGLDEAF
>TRBV15|11|-|few
ATSRDPGDTQY
>TRBV11-2|10|-|few
ASSSAKETQY
>TRBV5-4|12|TRBD1|-
ASSRQGVNQPQH
>TRBV7-8|11|-|-
ASSLRGGTEAF
>TRBV6-5|11|-|-
ASSYSVQYEQY